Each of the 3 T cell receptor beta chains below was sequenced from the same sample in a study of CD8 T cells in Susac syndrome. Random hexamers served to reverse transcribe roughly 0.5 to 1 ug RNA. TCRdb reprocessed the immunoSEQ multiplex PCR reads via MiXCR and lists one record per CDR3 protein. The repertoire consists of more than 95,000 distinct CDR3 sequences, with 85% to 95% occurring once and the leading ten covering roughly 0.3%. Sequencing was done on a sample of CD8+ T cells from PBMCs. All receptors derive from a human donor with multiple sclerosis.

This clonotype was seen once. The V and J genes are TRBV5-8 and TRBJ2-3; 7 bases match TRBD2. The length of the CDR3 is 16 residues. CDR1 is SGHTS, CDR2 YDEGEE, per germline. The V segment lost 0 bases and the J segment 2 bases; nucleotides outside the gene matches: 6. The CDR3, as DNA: TGTGCCAGCAGCTTGGGGTTGAGCGGGACCACAGATACGCAGTATTTT. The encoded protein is CASSLGLSGTTDTQYF.

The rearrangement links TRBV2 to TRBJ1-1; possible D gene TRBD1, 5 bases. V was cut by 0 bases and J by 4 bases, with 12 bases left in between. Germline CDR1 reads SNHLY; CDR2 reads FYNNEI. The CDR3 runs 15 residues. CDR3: CASSEAGGGFTEAFF. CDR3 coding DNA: TGTGCCAGCAGTGAAGCGGGTGGGGGTTTCACTGAAGCTTTCTTT.

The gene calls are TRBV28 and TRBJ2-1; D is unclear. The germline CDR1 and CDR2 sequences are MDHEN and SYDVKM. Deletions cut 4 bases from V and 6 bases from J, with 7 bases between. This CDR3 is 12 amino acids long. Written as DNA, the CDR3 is TGTGCCAGCAGTTACCCGGGCAATGAGCAGTTCTTC. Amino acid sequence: CASSYPGNEQFF. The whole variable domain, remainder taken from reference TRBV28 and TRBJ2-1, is DVKVTQSSRYLVKRTGEKVFLECVQDMDHENMFWYRQDPGLGLRLIYFSYDVKMKEKGDIPEGYSVSREKKERFSLILESASTNQTSMYLCASSYPGNEQFFGPGTRLTVL.